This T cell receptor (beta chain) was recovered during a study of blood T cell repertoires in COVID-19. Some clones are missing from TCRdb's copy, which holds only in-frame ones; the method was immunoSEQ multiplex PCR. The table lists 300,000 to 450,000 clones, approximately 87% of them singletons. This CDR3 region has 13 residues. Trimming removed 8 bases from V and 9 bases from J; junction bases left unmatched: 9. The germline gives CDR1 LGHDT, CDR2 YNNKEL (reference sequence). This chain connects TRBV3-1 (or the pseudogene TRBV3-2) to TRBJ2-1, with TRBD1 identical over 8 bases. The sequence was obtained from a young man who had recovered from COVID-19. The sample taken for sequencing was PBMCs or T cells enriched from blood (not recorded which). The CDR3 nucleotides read TGTGCCAGCGGGCAGGGGGCACGGACTGAGCAGTTCTTC. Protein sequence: CASGQGARTEQFF.